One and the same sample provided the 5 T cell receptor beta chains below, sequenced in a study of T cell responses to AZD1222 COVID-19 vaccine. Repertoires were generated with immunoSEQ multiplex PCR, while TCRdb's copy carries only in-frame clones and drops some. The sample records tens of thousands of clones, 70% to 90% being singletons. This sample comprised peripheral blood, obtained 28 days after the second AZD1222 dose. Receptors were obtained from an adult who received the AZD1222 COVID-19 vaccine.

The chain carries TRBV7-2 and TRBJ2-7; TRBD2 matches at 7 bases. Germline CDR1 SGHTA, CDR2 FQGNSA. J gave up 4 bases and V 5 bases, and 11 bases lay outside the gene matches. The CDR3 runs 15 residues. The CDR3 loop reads CASSAAPGGGYEQYF. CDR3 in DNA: TGTGCCAGCAGCGCAGCCCCCGGGGGAGGGTACGAGCAGTACTTC.

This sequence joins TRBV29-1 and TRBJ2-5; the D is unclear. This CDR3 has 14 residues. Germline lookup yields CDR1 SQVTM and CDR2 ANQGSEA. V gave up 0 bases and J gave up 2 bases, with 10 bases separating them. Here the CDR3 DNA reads TGCAGCGTTGAAGACCGAGAGCCGCAAGAGACCCAGTACTTC. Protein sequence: CSVEDREPQETQYF.

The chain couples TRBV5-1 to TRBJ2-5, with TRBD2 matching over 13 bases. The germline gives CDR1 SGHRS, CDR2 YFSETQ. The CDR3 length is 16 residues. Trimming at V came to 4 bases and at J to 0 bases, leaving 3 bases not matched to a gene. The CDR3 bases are TGCGCCAGCAGCGGGGGGACTAGCGGGAACCAAGAGACCCAGTACTTC. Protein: CASSGGTSGNQETQYF.

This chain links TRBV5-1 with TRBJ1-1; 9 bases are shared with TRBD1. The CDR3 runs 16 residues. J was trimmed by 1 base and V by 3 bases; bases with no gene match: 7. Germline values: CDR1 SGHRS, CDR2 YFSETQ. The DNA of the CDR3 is TGCGCCAGCAGCTGGAGGACAGGGGCGAGGAACACTGAAGCTTTCTTT. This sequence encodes CASSWRTGARNTEAFF.

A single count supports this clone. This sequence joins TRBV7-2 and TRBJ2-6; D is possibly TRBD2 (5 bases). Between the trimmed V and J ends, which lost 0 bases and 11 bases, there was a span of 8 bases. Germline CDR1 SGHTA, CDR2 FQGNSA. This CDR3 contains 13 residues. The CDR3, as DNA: TGTGCCAGCAGCTTAGCGAGGGAAGACGTCCTGACTTTC. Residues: CASSLAREDVLTF.